This TCR beta chain was sequenced during a study of blood T cell repertoires in COVID-19. At the level of the study: Samples of COVID-19 (acute and convalescent) were obtained from the United States, Italy and Spain. PBMCs, B-cell-depleted T cells, or T cells provided the cDNA or gDNA that made up the material.

The CDR3 consists of 16 residues. The trim removed 1 base at V and 6 bases at J, leaving 10 bases unmatched. Germline V lookup: CDR1 MGHRA, CDR2 YSYEKL. The authors' processing: Quantification of nucleated cells was approximated via reference gene primer amplification. Generated by immunoSEQ multiplex PCR, the TCRdb table keeps only in-frame clones and is missing some. That table gives V, J and clone size, and the DNA gave D and trimming. The repertoire holds roughly 28,000 clones, with approximately 79% as singletons. The receptor comes from a man older than 75 with active or convalescent COVID-19. The source material was peripheral blood. The gene calls are TRBV4-1 and TRBJ1-2; 8 bases agree with TRBD1. The CDR3, as DNA: TGCGCCAGCAGCCAAGTGGTGGCAGGGGGCGCGAATGGCTACACCTTC. The encoded protein is CASSQVVAGGANGYTF.